Listed here are 22 T cell receptor beta chains from one sample, sequenced in a study of PD-L1 blockade in urothelial cancer. Clones were sequenced by immunoSEQ multiplex PCR, and TCRdb holds only the in-frame ones, with some missing. Seen here are around 80,000 clones, about nine tenths observed once, and the top ten hold over 5%. The specimen was PBMCs, collected around atezolizumab (anti-PD-L1) treatment. Receptors were obtained from a woman aged 70-85 years with urothelial cancer.

This clone was recorded once. This specimen includes other DNA sequences encoding the same CDR3. This chain joins TRBV30 and TRBJ2-5; D gene uncertain. From germline, CDR1 is GTSNPN and CDR2 SVGIG (reference sequence). V lost 4 bases and J 7 bases, leaving 10 bases between the germline ends. The CDR3 consists of 11 residues. The CDR3: CAWNRALTQYF. CDR3 bases: TGTGCCTGGAATCGCGCCTTGACCCAGTACTTC.

This rearrangement joins TRBV7-2 to TRBJ2-2; the D gene is possibly TRBD1 (6 bases). The CDR3 is 16 residues long. The germline V gene encodes CDR1 SGHTA and CDR2 FQGNSA. The V gene lost 5 bases and the J gene lost 1 base, with 14 bases spanning the gap. CDR3 sequence: CASSPRARGNTGELFF. The CDR3 DNA reads as TGTGCCAGCAGCCCTCGGGCCAGGGGGAACACCGGGGAGCTGTTTTTT. Full variable domain (missing parts from reference TRBV7-2 and TRBJ2-2): GAGVSQSPSNKVTEKGKDVELRCDPISGHTALYWYRQSLGQGLEFLIYFQGNSAPDKSGLPSDRFSAERTGGSVSTLTIQRTQQEDSAVYLCASSPRARGNTGELFFGEGSRLTVL.

The rearrangement uses TRBV9 and TRBJ1-1; 8 bases line up with TRBD1. Per germline, CDR1 SGDLS and CDR2 YYNGEE. The CDR3 runs 13 residues. J gave up 4 bases and V 3 bases, and 2 bases lay outside the gene matches. The CDR3 nucleotides read TGTGCCAGCAGCGAGGGGACAGGCACTGAAGCTTTCTTT. Translation: CASSEGTGTEAFF.

The chain recombines TRBV18 with TRBJ1-2, with D tentatively TRBD1 (5 bases). The germline V gene has CDR1 KGHSH and CDR2 LQKENI. Trimming removed 4 bases at V and 1 base at J, with 10 bases between. The CDR3 sequence is 14 residues long. This chain's CDR3 is CASSLSTVNYGYTF. In DNA form, the CDR3 reads TGTGCCAGCTCACTATCGACAGTTAACTATGGCTACACCTTC.

This rearrangement joins TRBV5-4 to TRBJ1-4; 7 nucleotides align to TRBD1. The germline gives CDR1 SGHNT, CDR2 YYREEE (reference sequence). The length of the CDR3 is 18 residues. J was trimmed by 5 bases and V by 4 bases; bases with no gene match: 17. CDR3 in amino acids: CASSRYGIAGTANEKLFF. CDR3 DNA sequence: TGTGCCAGCAGCAGATACGGCATAGCCGGGACAGCGAATGAAAAACTGTTTTTT. Filled out from reference TRBV5-4 and TRBJ1-4, the complete variable domain reads ETGVTQSPTHLIKTRGQQVTLRCSSQSGHNTVSWYQQALGQGPQFIFQYYREEENGRGNFPPRFSGLQFPNYSSELNVNALELDDSALYLCASSRYGIAGTANEKLFFGSGTQLSVL.

This chain joins TRBV19 and TRBJ2-1; 12 bases align to TRBD2. The CDR3 is made up of 15 amino acids. V lost 5 bases to trimming and J lost 3 bases; unmatched junction nucleotides: 2. Germline V gene data show CDR1 as LNHDA and CDR2 as SQIVND (reference sequence). In nucleotides, the CDR3 is TGTGCCAGTAGTCCACTAGCGGGAGGCTACAATGAGCAGTTCTTC. Translation: CASSPLAGGYNEQFF. Together with reference TRBV19 and TRBJ2-1, the CDR3 gives the full variable domain: DGGITQSPKYLFRKEGQNVTLSCEQNLNHDAMYWYRQDPGQGLRLIYYSQIVNDFQKGDIAEGYSVSREKKESFPLTVTSAQKNPTAFYLCASSPLAGGYNEQFFGPGTRLTVL.

CDR3 in amino acids: CASSLGTQGYEQYF. CDR3 bases: TGTGCCAGCAGCTTGGGGACTCAAGGCTACGAGCAGTACTTC. The J gene is TRBJ2-7, the V gene TRBV5-5; D may be TRBD2 (5 bases). Germline values: CDR1 SGHKS, CDR2 YYEKEE (reference sequence). With 0 bases removed from V and 3 bases from J, the gap between germline ends came to 10 bases. The CDR3 runs to 14 residues. The variable domain in full, with the rest retrieved from reference TRBV5-5 and TRBJ2-7, is DAGVTQSPTHLIKTRGQQVTLRCSPISGHKSVSWYQQVLGQGPQFIFQYYEKEERGRGNFPDRFSARQFPNYSSELNVNALLLGDSALYLCASSLGTQGYEQYFGPGTRLTVT.

V usage is TRBV30 and J usage is TRBJ1-5; 7 bases map to TRBD1. V dropped 2 bases and J dropped 16; count of bases not matched to a gene: 8. Germline CDR1 and CDR2: GTSNPN and SVGIG (reference sequence). CDR3 length: 11 amino acids. The CDR3 DNA follows: TGTGCCTGGAGTCGGGACAGTTTTTTCCATTTT. The encoded protein is CAWSRDSFFHF.

This clone was counted between two and nine times. The chain has TRBV5-1 and TRBJ1-4; 12 nucleotides match TRBD1. Trimming at V came to 3 bases and at J to 0 bases, leaving 3 bases not matched to a gene. CDR3 size: 17 residues. Germline values: CDR1 SGHRS, CDR2 YFSETQ. The CDR3 protein is CASSSGQGAATNEKLFF. Here the CDR3 DNA reads TGCGCCAGCAGCTCGGGACAGGGGGCTGCAACTAATGAAAAACTGTTTTTT.

This clone was detected only a few times. V is TRBV5-4 and J is TRBJ2-1; 8 nucleotides match TRBD2. CDR3 length equals 15 residues. V lost 0 bases to trimming and J lost 9 bases; unmatched junction nucleotides: 8. CDR1 is SGHNT and CDR2 is YYREEE in the germline V gene (reference sequence). DNA of the CDR3: TGTGCCAGCAGCTTGGGGATTAGCGGGACGGTTGAGCAGTTCTTC. This sequence encodes CASSLGISGTVEQFF.

The chain is built from TRBV2 and TRBJ2-5; 11 bases match TRBD2. Germline V lookup: CDR1 SNHLY, CDR2 FYNNEI. Trimming took 8 bases from V and 4 from J; bases not matched to a gene: 12. CDR3 length: 16 residues. CDR3 bases: TGTGCCAGCGGGACCCCTGGTAGCGGGGGGGGAGAGACCCAGTACTTC. As protein: CASGTPGSGGGETQYF.

The rearrangement uses TRBV11-2 and TRBJ2-3, with D hard to call. The CDR3 consists of 12 residues. The V gene lost 4 bases and the J gene lost 5 bases, with 7 bases spanning the gap. Germline CDR1 reads SGHAT; CDR2 reads FQNNGV. The CDR3 DNA reads as TGTGCCAGCAGCTCCCACTTAGATACGCAGTATTTT. It translates to CASSSHLDTQYF.

The rearrangement joins TRBV29-1 to TRBJ2-7; a possible D gene is TRBD1 (6 bases). CDR3 length: 14 amino acids. Germline CDR1 and CDR2: SQVTM and ANQGSEA. V was clipped by 5 bases and J by 2 bases, with 16 bases between them. The DNA of the CDR3 is TGCAGCGTTCCAAAAACAGGGTCCCCCTACGAGCAGTACTTC. This encodes CSVPKTGSPYEQYF.

The chain combines TRBV5-1 with TRBJ2-5; tentative D call: TRBD2 (6 bases). V was pared by 0 bases and J by 1 base, with 10 bases between. The CDR3 runs 15 residues. Per the germline V gene, CDR1 is SGHRS and CDR2 is YFSETQ. The CDR3 DNA reads as TGCGCCAGCAGCTTGGGGGCTAGCGTCCAAGAGACCCAGTACTTC. Amino acid sequence: CASSLGASVQETQYF.

The rearrangement uses TRBV27 and TRBJ1-2; 8 bases line up with TRBD1. Unmatched junction bases numbered 9, after V lost 5 bases and J lost 4 bases. Germline CDR1 is MNHEY and CDR2 is SMNVEV (reference sequence). CDR3 size: 15 residues. The CDR3, as DNA: TGTGCCAGCAGTCCAGGACAGGGCTGGGGCTATGGCTACACCTTC. It encodes CASSPGQGWGYGYTF.

The rearrangement joins TRBV29-1 to TRBJ1-1; TRBD1 might be the D (6 bases). The germline gives CDR1 SQVTM, CDR2 ANQGSEA. V lost 1 base and J 5 bases, leaving 17 bases between the germline ends. CDR3 size: 15 residues. DNA of the CDR3: TGCAGCGTTGAAGGAGGACAGTTTATTGGGACTGAAGCTTTCTTT. The encoded protein is CSVEGGQFIGTEAFF.

Only a few counts were recorded for this clone. CDR3 DNA sequence: TGTGCCAGCAGCTTAGCCCTCGGGACTTACACAGATACGCAGTATTTT. It translates to CASSLALGTYTDTQYF. This sequence joins TRBV7-2 and TRBJ2-3, with D possibly TRBD2 on 6 matching bases. The germline V gene has CDR1 SGHTA and CDR2 FQGNSA. V shed 0 bases and J shed 2 bases, with 12 bases lying between them. This CDR3 is built from 16 residues.

The rearrangement joins TRBV10-3 to TRBJ2-1; 14 bases are shared with TRBD2. There are 15 residues in the CDR3. Germline values: CDR1 ENHRY, CDR2 SYGVKD. The V gene end was trimmed by 3 bases and the J gene end by 7 bases; junction bases not matched to a gene: 2. CDR3 nucleotides: TGTGCCATCAGTGACAGGACTAGCGGGAGGAATGAGCAGTTCTTC. Translation gives CAISDRTSGRNEQFF.

This clone was counted once. The CDR3 loop is CASSSQGGNYGYTF. DNA for the CDR3: TGTGCCAGCAGTTCACAGGGGGGAAACTATGGCTACACCTTC. This rearrangement joins TRBV7-2 to TRBJ1-2; TRBD1 matches at 8 bases. The CDR3 has 14 amino acids. V was pared by 6 bases and J by 2 bases, with 5 bases of the junction left unmatched. Per the germline V gene, CDR1 is SGHTA and CDR2 is FQGNSA.

The chain recombines TRBV5-6 with TRBJ1-2; 8 bases fit TRBD1. The CDR3 is 15 amino acids. The V gene end was trimmed by 5 bases and the J gene end by 2 bases; junction bases not matched to a gene: 8. CDR1 is SGHDT and CDR2 is YYEEEE in the germline V gene. CDR3 residues: CASRKTGGPNYGYTF. As DNA, the CDR3 is TGTGCCAGCAGAAAAACAGGGGGGCCGAACTATGGCTACACCTTC. Combining the CDR3 with reference TRBV5-6 and TRBJ1-2 gives the whole variable domain DAGVTQSPTHLIKTRGQQVTLRCSPKSGHDTVSWYQQALGQGPQFIFQYYEEEERQRGNFPDRFSGHQFPNYSSELNVNALLLGDSALYLCASRKTGGPNYGYTFGSGTRLTVV.

This clone was recorded only once. V gene TRBV5-1 combines with J gene TRBJ2-7, with 8 bases lining up with TRBD1. J lost 2 bases, V lost 1 base, and 2 bases had no gene match. Germline CDR1 and CDR2: SGHRS and YFSETQ. This CDR3 has 14 amino acids. This CDR3 reads CASSLSGGPYEQYF. For the CDR3, the DNA is TGCGCCAGCAGCTTGTCAGGGGGCCCCTACGAGCAGTACTTC.

This clone was found a few times. As DNA, the CDR3 is TGTGCCAGCAGCACGGGACTAGCGGGAATTCCTGAGGATACGCAGTATTTT. Amino acids: CASSTGLAGIPEDTQYF. The chain is built from TRBV7-7 and TRBJ2-3; 13 bases are a match to TRBD2. Germline V lookup: CDR1 SSHAT, CDR2 FNYEAQ (reference sequence). The CDR3 totals 17 residues. The J segment lost 6 bases and the V segment lost 5 bases, leaving 11 bases of the junction unmatched. The full variable domain, its missing parts supplied by reference TRBV7-7 and TRBJ2-3, is GAGVSQSPRYKVTKRGQDVTLRCDPISSHATLYWYQQALGQGPEFLTYFNYEAQPDKSGLPSDRFSAERPEGSISTLTIQRTEQRDSAMYRCASSTGLAGIPEDTQYFGPGTRLTVL.